This TCR beta chain came from a study of OX40 agonist ivuxolimab in advanced cancers. Broadly, across the study: Ivuxolimab, which targeted the costimulatory receptor OX40 (CD134), was an agonistic, fully human IgG2 monoclonal antibody. Intravenous ivuxolimab was administered to patients every 2 weeks at six dose levels: 0.01, 0.1, 0.3, 1.5, 3 and 10 mg/kg. Among the approximately 50 dose-escalation patients, 19 had hepatocellular carcinoma, approximately 15 melanoma, 9 renal cell carcinoma and 9 head and neck cancer. In the dose-escalation cohort, 70% to 90% of patients were male, and the mean age was 60 years with a range of roughly 20 to 79. Patients were allowed to have had prior anti-PD-1, anti-PD-L1 or anti-CTLA-4 therapy, and 30% to 50% of the dose-escalation patients had previously received checkpoint inhibitors. Partial responses were achieved by three dose-escalation patients, of whom one had hepatocellular carcinoma and two had cutaneous melanoma. Peripheral TCRbeta sequencing was intended to test whether TCR sequence diversity was altered and clonal T-cell expansion was caused by ivuxolimab. The paper reports the monotherapy dose-escalation portion (N of about 52 patients) of the phase I ivuxolimab trial. What the work shows at the level of the full study, not this receptor alone: After ivuxolimab, more expanded clones were found on average in CD8+ T cells than in CD4+ T cells. Low levels of normalized T-cell clonal expansion were also seen in some patients who did not respond. In the 0.1-3.0 mg/kg groups, partial responders were among the patients with the lowest normalized peripheral clonal expansion, particularly in CD8+ T cells. At doses from 0.1 to 3.0 mg/kg, clonal expansion was seen in both CD4+ and CD8+ blood T cells between baseline and week 6. Antigen specificity was not determined for the clonally expanded peripheral T cells.

As concerns this clone: No antigen is known for it. There are no base qualities to consult, and no much larger clone falls within one base.

The germline V gene yields KGHSH for CDR1 and LQKENI for CDR2. The CDR3 spans 17 residues, from the cysteine through the phenylalanine. Kept here is only the CDR3 DNA, which spans 51 bases and is read in frame from base 1. V and J are trimmed by 6 bases and 1 base, and the gene matches miss 11 bases of the junction. The trial excluded patients who had a history of autoimmune disease or were on systemic immunosuppression. Peripheral blood for TCR sequencing was collected from all dose cohorts at baseline, on cycle 4 day 1, and on cycle 7 day 1. The samples were drawn from a first-in-human, open-label, multicenter phase I dose-escalation trial of ivuxolimab. Adults with locally advanced or metastatic melanoma, renal cell, hepatocellular, or head and neck squamous cell carcinoma were enrolled in the trial. Before TCR sequencing, CD4+ T cells and CD8+ T cells were sorted from peripheral blood as separate populations.

For sequencing of the TCRbeta CDR3 region, genomic DNA was extracted from the sorted cells. The immunoSEQ Assay was used to sequence the TCRbeta CDR3 regions. The immuneACCESS repertoire file appears here via TCRdb, limited to in-frame rearrangements. These files lack a portion of the clones; in checked studies, under half of the deficit traces to unresolved V genes, and the cause of the others is not known. The sample data list some 25,000 clones, and more than 70% of these were observed just once. More than 20% of the sample is held by the ten biggest clonotypes. This TCR was sampled from an adult with an advanced solid tumor such as melanoma, head and neck, liver or kidney cancer. This sample comprised CD4+ or CD8+ T cells sorted from blood, obtained in a trial of the OX40 agonist ivuxolimab. This chain is built from TRBV18 and TRBJ2-5, and TRBD1 matches 10 of the central bases. For the CDR3, the sequence is CASSQPGQGLGQETQYF. The sequenced DNA is TGTGCCAGCTCGCAACCGGGACAGGGGTTAGGCCAAGAGACCCAGTACTTC. Supplemented by the reference TRBV18 and TRBJ2-5 proteins around the CDR3, the complete variable domain is NAGVMQNPRHLVRRRGQEARLRCSPMKGHSHVYWYRQLPEEGLKFMVYLQKENIIDESGMPKERFSAEFPKEGPSILRIQQVVRGDSAAYFCASSQPGQGLGQETQYFGPGTRLLVL.